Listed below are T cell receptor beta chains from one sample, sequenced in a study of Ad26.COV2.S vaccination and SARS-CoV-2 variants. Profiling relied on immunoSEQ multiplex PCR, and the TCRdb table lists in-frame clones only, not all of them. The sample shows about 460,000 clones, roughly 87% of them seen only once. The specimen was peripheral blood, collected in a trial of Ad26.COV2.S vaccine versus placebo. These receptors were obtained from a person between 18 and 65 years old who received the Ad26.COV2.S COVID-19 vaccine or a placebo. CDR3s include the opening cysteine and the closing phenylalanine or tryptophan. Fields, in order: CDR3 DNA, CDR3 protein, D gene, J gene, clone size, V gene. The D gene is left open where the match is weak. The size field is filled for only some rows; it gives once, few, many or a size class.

CDR3nt: TGTGCCAGCAGCTTAACGTCCCCCGGGGTTGATGAGCAGTTCTTC; CDR3aa: CASSLTSPGVDEQFF; d_gene: NA; j_gene: TRBJ2-1; abundance: NA; v_gene: TRBV7-3
CDR3nt: TGCAGCGCACACAGGACAGGGAACACTGAAGCTTTCTTT; CDR3aa: CSAHRTGNTEAFF; d_gene: TRBD1; j_gene: TRBJ1-1; abundance: NA; v_gene: TRBV29-1
CDR3nt: TGTGCCAGCAGCTTTGGGTACCGTCAAGAGACCCAGTACTTC; CDR3aa: CASSFGYRQETQYF; d_gene: NA; j_gene: TRBJ2-5; abundance: NA; v_gene: TRBV11-3
CDR3nt: TGTGCCAGCTCTCCCGGGAGCAGCTCCTACGAGCAGTACTTC; CDR3aa: CASSPGSSSYEQYF; d_gene: NA; j_gene: TRBJ2-7; abundance: NA; v_gene: TRBV18
CDR3nt: TGTGCCAGCAGTTTATTAGCTTACAATGAGCAGTTCTTC; CDR3aa: CASSLLAYNEQFF; d_gene: NA; j_gene: TRBJ2-1; abundance: NA; v_gene: TRBV6-2/TRBV6-3
CDR3nt: TGTGCCAGCACCAGGACGGGGAGCTCCTACAATGAACAGTTCTTC; CDR3aa: CASTRTGSSYNEQFF; d_gene: NA; j_gene: TRBJ2-1; abundance: NA; v_gene: TRBV27
CDR3nt: TGTGCCAGCGGCCCAGGGAATAATCAGCCCCAGCATTTT; CDR3aa: CASGPGNNQPQHF; d_gene: NA; j_gene: TRBJ1-5; abundance: NA; v_gene: TRBV6-2/TRBV6-3
CDR3nt: TGTGCCAGCAGCTCGAAGAGGTACGCTTTCTTT; CDR3aa: CASSSKRYAFF; d_gene: NA; j_gene: TRBJ1-1; abundance: NA; v_gene: TRBV5-5
CDR3nt: TGTGCCAGCAGTTACTCAGGGGGCATGAAGAATGAGCAGTTCTTC; CDR3aa: CASSYSGGMKNEQFF; d_gene: TRBD1; j_gene: TRBJ2-1; abundance: NA; v_gene: TRBV6-5
CDR3nt: TGTGCCAGCAGCTTGGCTTGGACGACCTACGAGCAGTACTTC; CDR3aa: CASSLAWTTYEQYF; d_gene: NA; j_gene: TRBJ2-7; abundance: NA; v_gene: TRBV5-5
CDR3nt: TGTGCCAGCTCACCGTGGGAGTCTGGAAACACCATATATTTT; CDR3aa: CASSPWESGNTIYF; d_gene: NA; j_gene: TRBJ1-3; abundance: NA; v_gene: TRBV18
CDR3nt: TGTGCCATCCAAAACACGAGACAGGGGAGACACGAGCAGTACTTC; CDR3aa: CAIQNTRQGRHEQYF; d_gene: TRBD1; j_gene: TRBJ2-7; abundance: NA; v_gene: TRBV6-6
CDR3nt: TGTGCCAGCAGTTACACCGGGTATCTGTTCTTC; CDR3aa: CASSYTGYLFF; d_gene: NA; j_gene: TRBJ2-1; abundance: NA; v_gene: TRBV6-2/TRBV6-3
CDR3nt: TGTGCCAGCTCACCTGACAGAAAAAATTCACCCCTCCACTTT; CDR3aa: CASSPDRKNSPLHF; d_gene: NA; j_gene: TRBJ1-6; abundance: NA; v_gene: TRBV18
CDR3nt: TGTGCCAGCAGTGGAGTCGCGGGGACCGACGCTAACTATGGCTACACCTTC; CDR3aa: CASSGVAGTDANYGYTF; d_gene: NA; j_gene: TRBJ1-2; abundance: NA; v_gene: TRBV27
CDR3nt: TGCAGTGCGATGGAGTACAATGAGCAGTTCTTC; CDR3aa: CSAMEYNEQFF; d_gene: NA; j_gene: TRBJ2-1; abundance: NA; v_gene: TRBV20-1
CDR3nt: TGCGCCAGCGGCGAAAGGCCTAGGACTAGCGGGAGTTACGAGCAGTACTTC; CDR3aa: CASGERPRTSGSYEQYF; d_gene: TRBD2; j_gene: TRBJ2-7; abundance: NA; v_gene: TRBV10-2
CDR3nt: TGTGCCAGCAGCTTAGATGGTCTAAGGGAGACCCAGTACTTC; CDR3aa: CASSLDGLRETQYF; d_gene: NA; j_gene: TRBJ2-5; abundance: once; v_gene: TRBV7-9
CDR3nt: TGTGCCATCAGTGAGCGGGCCAACGTCCTGACTTTC; CDR3aa: CAISERANVLTF; d_gene: NA; j_gene: TRBJ2-6; abundance: NA; v_gene: TRBV10-3
CDR3nt: TGTGCCAGCTCACCACCGTCGCTAAGTCGGGCTGGAAACACCATATATTTT; CDR3aa: CASSPPSLSRAGNTIYF; d_gene: NA; j_gene: TRBJ1-3; abundance: NA; v_gene: TRBV18
CDR3nt: TGTGCCAGCTCCGCCAATAATTCACCCCTCCACTTT; CDR3aa: CASSANNSPLHF; d_gene: NA; j_gene: TRBJ1-6; abundance: NA; v_gene: TRBV7-2
CDR3nt: TGTGCCACGACAGGGGGCATTAACGAGCAGTACTTC; CDR3aa: CATTGGINEQYF; d_gene: TRBD1; j_gene: TRBJ2-7; abundance: NA; v_gene: TRBV10-3
CDR3nt: TGTGCCAGCAGCCTCGGGATCCCCTACGAGCAGTACTTC; CDR3aa: CASSLGIPYEQYF; d_gene: NA; j_gene: TRBJ2-7; abundance: NA; v_gene: TRBV7-9
CDR3nt: TGCGCCAGCAGCTCTGGGCAGGGGGGGCCTTACGAGCAGTACTTC; CDR3aa: CASSSGQGGPYEQYF; d_gene: NA; j_gene: TRBJ2-7; abundance: NA; v_gene: TRBV5-1
CDR3nt: TGCGCCAGCAGTGAAGGAGAAAGCACAGATACGCAGTATTTT; CDR3aa: CASSEGESTDTQYF; d_gene: NA; j_gene: TRBJ2-3; abundance: NA; v_gene: TRBV5-1
CDR3nt: TGTGCCACCAGCAGAGATCAAACACTCTCTGGAAACACCATATATTTT; CDR3aa: CATSRDQTLSGNTIYF; d_gene: NA; j_gene: TRBJ1-3; abundance: NA; v_gene: TRBV15
CDR3nt: TGTGCCAGCAGCGCCGGGGCCCACAGGGAGTACTTC; CDR3aa: CASSAGAHREYF; d_gene: NA; j_gene: TRBJ2-7; abundance: once; v_gene: TRBV11-2
CDR3nt: TGTGCCAGCAGCGTAGCTGCCACCACAGATACGCAGTATTTT; CDR3aa: CASSVAATTDTQYF; d_gene: NA; j_gene: TRBJ2-3; abundance: NA; v_gene: TRBV9
CDR3nt: TGTGCCAGTAGTATCGCGCTAGCGACTCAAGAGACCCAGTACTTC; CDR3aa: CASSIALATQETQYF; d_gene: NA; j_gene: TRBJ2-5; abundance: NA; v_gene: TRBV19
CDR3nt: TGTGCCATCAGTGAGTCCCGGGGGGCGGGCAATCAGCCCCAGCATTTT; CDR3aa: CAISESRGAGNQPQHF; d_gene: NA; j_gene: TRBJ1-5; abundance: NA; v_gene: TRBV10-3
CDR3nt: TGTGCCAGCAGCTTAAGACAGGGTATCTACGAGCAGTACTTC; CDR3aa: CASSLRQGIYEQYF; d_gene: TRBD1; j_gene: TRBJ2-7; abundance: NA; v_gene: TRBV7-9
CDR3nt: TGTGCCAGCAGCCCCCAATCTAGCGGGAGTTGGGGAAACATTCAGTACTTC; CDR3aa: CASSPQSSGSWGNIQYF; d_gene: TRBD2; j_gene: TRBJ2-4; abundance: NA; v_gene: TRBV14
CDR3nt: TGCAGTGCTAGCCCACTCGAGCAGTACTTC; CDR3aa: CSASPLEQYF; d_gene: NA; j_gene: TRBJ2-7; abundance: NA; v_gene: TRBV20-1
CDR3nt: TGTGCCATCAGTGGGCCTAGCGTAGTCTACGAGCAGTACTTC; CDR3aa: CAISGPSVVYEQYF; d_gene: NA; j_gene: TRBJ2-7; abundance: NA; v_gene: TRBV10-3
CDR3nt: TGTGCCAGCTCACCACTCCAGACTGAAGCTTTCTTT; CDR3aa: CASSPLQTEAFF; d_gene: NA; j_gene: TRBJ1-1; abundance: once; v_gene: TRBV18